This T cell receptor beta chain was identified in a study of PD-L1 blockade in urothelial cancer. Looking at the study overall: Study patients had been treated with 0 to 3 previous chemotherapy regimens. Blood was tested 3 weeks (second dose) and 6 weeks into treatment. Blood samples contained a median 141,255 T cells.

Comment on this clone: Antigen specificity is unknown.

Described time point: pretreatment peripheral blood. Profiling relied on immunoSEQ multiplex PCR, and the TCRdb table lists in-frame clones only, not all of them. Of 98,000 or so clones listed, roughly 89% are singletons. V lost 2 bases to trimming and J lost 7 bases; unmatched junction nucleotides: 13. This CDR3 comprises 16 residues. The germline V gene has CDR1 SEHNR and CDR2 FQNEAQ (reference sequence). Overall study findings and caveats: A below-median TCR clonality in blood before treatment predicted better survival.

Material: PBMCs, obtained around atezolizumab (anti-PD-L1) treatment. The clonotype was recovered from a man aged 60 to 75 with urothelial cancer. The chain uses TRBV7-9 and TRBJ1-1; 7 nucleotides match TRBD1. CDR3 sequence reads: CASSLLRQGMVSEAFF. The DNA for the CDR3 is TGTGCCAGCAGCTTACTCCGACAGGGAATGGTGAGTGAAGCTTTCTTT.